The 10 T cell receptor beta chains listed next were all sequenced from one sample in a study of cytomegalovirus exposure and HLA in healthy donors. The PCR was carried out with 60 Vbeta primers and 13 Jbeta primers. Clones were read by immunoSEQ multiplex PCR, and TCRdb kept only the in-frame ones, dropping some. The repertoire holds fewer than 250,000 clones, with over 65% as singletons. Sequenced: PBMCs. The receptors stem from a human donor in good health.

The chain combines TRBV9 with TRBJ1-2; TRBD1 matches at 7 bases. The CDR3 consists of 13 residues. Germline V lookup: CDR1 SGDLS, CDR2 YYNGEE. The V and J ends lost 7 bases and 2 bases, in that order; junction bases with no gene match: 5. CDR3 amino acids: CASGGRGNYGYTF. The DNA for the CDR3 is TGTGCCAGCGGGGGCAGGGGGAACTATGGCTACACCTTC. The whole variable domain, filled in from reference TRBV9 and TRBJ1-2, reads DSGVTQTPKHLITATGQRVTLRCSPRSGDLSVYWYQQSLDQGLQFLIQYYNGEERAKGNILERFSAQQFPDLHSELNLSSLELGDSALYFCASGGRGNYGYTFGSGTRLTVV.

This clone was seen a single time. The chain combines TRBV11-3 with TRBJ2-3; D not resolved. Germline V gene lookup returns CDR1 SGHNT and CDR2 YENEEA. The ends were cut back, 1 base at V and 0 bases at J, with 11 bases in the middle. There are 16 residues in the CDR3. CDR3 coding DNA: TGTGCCAGCAGCTTAGCGCTAGGAGTTAGCACAGATACGCAGTATTTT. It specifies CASSLALGVSTDTQYF.

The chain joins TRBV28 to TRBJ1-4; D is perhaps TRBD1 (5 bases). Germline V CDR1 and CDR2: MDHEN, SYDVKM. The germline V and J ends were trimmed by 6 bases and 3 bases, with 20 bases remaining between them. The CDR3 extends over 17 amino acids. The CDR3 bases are TGTGCCAGCAGCCCCGCGGGAGCAGGGCGTGCTAATGAAAAACTGTTTTTT. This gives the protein CASSPAGAGRANEKLFF.

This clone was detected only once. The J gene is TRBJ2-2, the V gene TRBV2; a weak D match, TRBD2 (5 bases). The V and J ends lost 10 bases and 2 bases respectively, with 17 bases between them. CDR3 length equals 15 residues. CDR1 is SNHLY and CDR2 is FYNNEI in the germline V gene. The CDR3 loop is CATALAHTNTGELFF. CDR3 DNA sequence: TGTGCCACAGCCCTAGCACACACCAACACCGGGGAGCTGTTTTTT.

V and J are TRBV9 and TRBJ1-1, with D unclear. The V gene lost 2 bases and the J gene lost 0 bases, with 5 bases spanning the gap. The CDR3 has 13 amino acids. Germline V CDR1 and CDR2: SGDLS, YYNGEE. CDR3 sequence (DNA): TGTGCCAGCAGCGTGACTGTGAACACTGAAGCTTTCTTT. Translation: CASSVTVNTEAFF.

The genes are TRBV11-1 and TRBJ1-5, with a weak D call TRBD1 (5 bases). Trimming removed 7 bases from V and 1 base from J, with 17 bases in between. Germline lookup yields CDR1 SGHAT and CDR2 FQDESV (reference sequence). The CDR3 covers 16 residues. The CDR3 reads CASTPNLTASNQPQHF. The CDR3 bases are TGTGCCAGCACCCCTAATCTGACAGCAAGCAATCAGCCCCAGCATTTT.

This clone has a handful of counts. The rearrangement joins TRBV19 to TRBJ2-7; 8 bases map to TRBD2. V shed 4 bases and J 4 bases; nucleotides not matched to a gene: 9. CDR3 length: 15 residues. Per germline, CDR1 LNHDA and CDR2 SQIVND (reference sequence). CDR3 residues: CASSRGTSSSYEQYF. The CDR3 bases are TGTGCCAGTAGTAGAGGGACTAGTAGTTCGTACGAGCAGTACTTC.

CDR3 DNA sequence: TGCGCCAGCAGCCAAGATCGGCAGGGGGCCCACGAGCAGTACTTC. Its protein product is CASSQDRQGAHEQYF. V usage is TRBV4-3 and J usage is TRBJ2-7; 8 nucleotides match TRBD1. This CDR3 region has 15 residues. The V segment lost 0 bases and the J segment 5 bases; nucleotides outside the gene matches: 6. Germline CDR1 LGHNA, CDR2 YSLEER.

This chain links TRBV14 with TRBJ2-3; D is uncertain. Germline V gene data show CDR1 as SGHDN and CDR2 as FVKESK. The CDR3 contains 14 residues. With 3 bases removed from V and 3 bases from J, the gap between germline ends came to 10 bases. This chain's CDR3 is CASSQRQRTDTQYF. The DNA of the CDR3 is TGTGCCAGCAGCCAGAGGCAGAGGACAGATACGCAGTATTTT.

The CDR3 bases are TGTGCCAGTACCCAGCGGCCCTACAATGAGCAGTTCTTC. This sequence encodes CASTQRPYNEQFF. The chain employs TRBV19 and TRBJ2-1; D is perhaps TRBD2 (5 bases). Germline loops: CDR1 LNHDA, CDR2 SQIVND (reference sequence). This CDR3 comprises 13 residues. V was cut by 7 bases and J by 2 bases, with 9 bases left in between. Full variable domain (outside the CDR3, taken from reference TRBV19 and TRBJ2-1): DGGITQSPKYLFRKEGQNVTLSCEQNLNHDAMYWYRQDPGQGLRLIYYSQIVNDFQKGDIAEGYSVSREKKESFPLTVTSAQKNPTAFYLCASTQRPYNEQFFGPGTRLTVL.